The entry below describes one T cell receptor (beta chain). Profiled with immunoSEQ multiplex PCR; TCRdb holds only in-frame clones, not every one. The sample holds millions of clones, approximately 94% seen once. In the naive CD8 group, cells lacked CD45RO and were positively selected for CCR7, so terminally differentiated effector memory CD45RA+ cells were left out. This specimen comes from a study of shared clonotypes between healthy human individuals. Trimming took off 2 bases at V and 4 bases at J, with 12 bases between the two ends. Looked up from germline, CDR1 is SEHNR and CDR2 is FQNEAQ (reference sequence). This CDR3 is 14 amino acids long.

The chain recombines TRBV7-9 with TRBJ2-7; the D is unclear. The sequenced sample was naive CD8+ T cells from PBMCs. The sequence was collected from a man between 18 and 29 years old in good health. Some clones in this sample may be carry-over from other donors' samples. The CDR3 here is CASSLKIEAYEQYF. The CDR3 bases are TGTGCCAGCAGCTTAAAGATCGAAGCATACGAGCAGTACTTC.